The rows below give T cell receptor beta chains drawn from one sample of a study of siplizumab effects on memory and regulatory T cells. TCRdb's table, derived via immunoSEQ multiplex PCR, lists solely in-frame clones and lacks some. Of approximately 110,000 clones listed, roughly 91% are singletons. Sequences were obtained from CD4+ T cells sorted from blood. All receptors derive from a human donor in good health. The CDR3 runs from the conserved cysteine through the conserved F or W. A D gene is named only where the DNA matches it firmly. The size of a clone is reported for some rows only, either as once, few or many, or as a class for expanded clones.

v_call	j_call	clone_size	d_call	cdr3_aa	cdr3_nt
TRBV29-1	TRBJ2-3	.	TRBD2	CSTEAGASTDTQYF	TGCAGCACCGAGGCGGGAGCAAGCACAGATACGCAGTATTTT
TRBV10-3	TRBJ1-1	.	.	CAIKGNGDTEAFF	TGTGCCATCAAGGGGAATGGGGACACTGAAGCTTTCTTT
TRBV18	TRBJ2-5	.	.	CASSPGTQETQYF	TGTGCCAGCTCCCCCGGGACACAAGAGACCCAGTACTTC
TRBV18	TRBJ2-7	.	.	CASSPRDPPIYEQYF	TGTGCCAGCTCACCCCGGGACCCTCCGATCTACGAGCAGTACTTC
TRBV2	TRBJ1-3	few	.	CASSFYTGTAGNTIYF	TGTGCCAGCAGTTTTTACACCGGGACCGCTGGAAACACCATATATTTT
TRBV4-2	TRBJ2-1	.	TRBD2	CASSQGDGDVAGSYNEQFF	TGTGCCAGCAGCCAAGGGGACGGCGACGTAGCGGGCTCCTACAATGAGCAGTTCTTC
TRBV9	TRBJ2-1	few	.	CASSARGRPYNEQFF	TGTGCCAGCAGCGCGCGGGGGCGCCCCTACAATGAGCAGTTCTTC
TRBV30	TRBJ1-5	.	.	CAWSGGGVQPQHF	TGTGCCTGGAGTGGGGGAGGGGTTCAGCCCCAGCATTTT
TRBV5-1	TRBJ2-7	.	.	CASSLRQGSSYEQYF	TGCGCCAGCAGCCTTAGGCAGGGGAGCTCCTACGAGCAGTACTTC
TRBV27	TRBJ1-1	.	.	CASSLTGRYTEAFF	TGTGCCAGCAGTTTAACAGGGAGATACACTGAAGCTTTCTTT
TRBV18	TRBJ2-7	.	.	CASSPISGQSGLYEQYF	TGTGCCAGCTCACCAATATCGGGGCAGTCCGGTCTATACGAGCAGTACTTC
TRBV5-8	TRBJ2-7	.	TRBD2	CASSRLGLAGDSYEQYF	TGTGCCAGCAGCCGGCTCGGACTAGCGGGTGACTCCTACGAGCAGTACTTC
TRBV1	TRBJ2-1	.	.	CTSNQPHYNEQFF	TGCACCAGCAACCAACCCCACTACAATGAGCAGTTCTTC
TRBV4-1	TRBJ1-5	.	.	CASSQDQYNQPQHF	TGCGCCAGCAGCCAAGATCAGTACAATCAGCCCCAGCATTTT
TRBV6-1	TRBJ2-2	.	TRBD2	CASSGRTSGGHTGELFF	TGTGCCAGCAGTGGCCGGACTAGCGGGGGACACACCGGGGAGCTGTTTTTT
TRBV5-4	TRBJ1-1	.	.	CASSLIRNTEAFF	TGTGCCAGCAGCTTGATCAGGAACACTGAAGCTTTCTTT
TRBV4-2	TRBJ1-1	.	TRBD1	CASSRDRVRDTEAFF	TGTGCCAGCAGCCGGGACAGGGTACGGGACACTGAAGCTTTCTTT
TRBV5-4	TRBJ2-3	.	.	CASSLGGGGTDTQYF	TGTGCCAGCAGCTTAGGAGGGGGAGGCACAGATACGCAGTATTTT
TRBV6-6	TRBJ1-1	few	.	CASSYGPNTEAFF	TGTGCCAGCAGCTACGGACCTAACACTGAAGCTTTCTTT
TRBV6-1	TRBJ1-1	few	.	CASWDTLAEAFF	TGTGCCAGTTGGGATACATTGGCTGAAGCTTTCTTT
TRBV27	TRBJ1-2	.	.	CASSLLEGSYGYTF	TGTGCCAGCAGTTTATTGGAGGGCAGCTATGGCTACACCTTC
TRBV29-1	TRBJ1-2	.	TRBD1	CSVAGRQGRYGYTF	TGCAGCGTTGCTGGGAGACAGGGTCGGTATGGCTACACCTTC
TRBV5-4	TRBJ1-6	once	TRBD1	CASGQGPYNSPLHF	TGTGCCAGCGGACAGGGTCCCTATAATTCACCCCTCCACTTT
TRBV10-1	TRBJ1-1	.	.	CASSERGTTEAFF	TGCGCCAGCAGTGAGAGGGGGACCACTGAAGCTTTCTTT
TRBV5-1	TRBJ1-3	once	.	CASSLSTASGNTIYF	TGCGCCAGCAGCTTGTCGACAGCCTCTGGAAACACCATATATTTT
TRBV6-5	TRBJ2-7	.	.	CASIPRSYEQYF	TGTGCCAGCATTCCGAGGTCCTACGAGCAGTACTTC
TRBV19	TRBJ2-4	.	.	CASSTYGEGSRAKNIQYF	TGTGCCAGTAGCACTTATGGAGAGGGGTCGAGGGCCAAAAACATTCAGTACTTC
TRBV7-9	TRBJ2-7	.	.	CASSLGPGGQYF	TGTGCCAGCAGCTTAGGTCCAGGCGGGCAGTACTTC
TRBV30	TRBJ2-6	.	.	CAWSRHFSSGANVLTF	TGTGCCTGGAGTCGGCATTTTAGCTCTGGGGCCAACGTCCTGACTTTC
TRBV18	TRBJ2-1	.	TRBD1	CASSPSGQGGNEQFF	TGTGCCAGCTCACCATCAGGACAGGGAGGCAATGAGCAGTTCTTC
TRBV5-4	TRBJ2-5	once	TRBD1	CASSSRQGSETQYF	TGTGCCAGCAGCTCCCGACAGGGGAGTGAGACCCAGTACTTC
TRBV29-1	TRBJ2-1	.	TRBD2	CSVTSGLAVNEQFF	TGCAGCGTGACATCCGGACTAGCGGTAAATGAGCAGTTCTTC
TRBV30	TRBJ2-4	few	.	CAWSNPSLAKNIQYF	TGTGCCTGGAGTAACCCATCTCTAGCCAAAAACATTCAGTACTTC
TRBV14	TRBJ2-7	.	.	CASSQGYEQYF	TGTGCCAGCAGCCAGGGCTACGAGCAGTACTTC
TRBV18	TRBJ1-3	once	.	CASSPSSFNSGNTIYF	TGTGCCAGCTCACCATCAAGTTTTAACTCTGGAAACACCATATATTTT
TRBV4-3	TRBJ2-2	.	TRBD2	CASSQEAGVPGELFF	TGCGCCAGCAGCCAAGAAGCGGGAGTGCCCGGGGAGCTGTTTTTT
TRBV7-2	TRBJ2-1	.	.	CASSSARGSSYNEQFF	TGTGCCAGCAGCTCCGCCCGCGGGTCCTCCTACAATGAGCAGTTCTTC
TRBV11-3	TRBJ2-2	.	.	CASSLVRGTGELFF	TGTGCCAGCAGCTTAGTTCGTGGCACCGGGGAGCTGTTTTTT
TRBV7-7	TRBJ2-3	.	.	CASSLGWSDTQYF	TGTGCTAGCAGCTTAGGCTGGTCAGATACGCAGTATTTT
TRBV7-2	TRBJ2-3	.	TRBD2	CASSLAFGGGRTDTQYF	TGTGCCAGCAGCTTAGCTTTTGGCGGGGGGCGCACAGATACGCAGTATTTT
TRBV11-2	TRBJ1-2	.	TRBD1	CASSSQTGAGGYTF	TGTGCCAGCAGCTCCCAGACAGGGGCGGGTGGCTACACCTTC
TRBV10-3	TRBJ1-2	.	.	CAISESGGGGYTF	TGTGCCATCAGTGAGAGTGGGGGAGGGGGCTACACCTTC
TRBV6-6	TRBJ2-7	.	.	CASKERGYPEDEQYF	TGTGCCAGCAAAGAACGAGGGTATCCGGAGGACGAGCAGTACTTC
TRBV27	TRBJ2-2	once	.	CASTFMGGAGGELFF	TGTGCCAGCACCTTTATGGGGGGGGCCGGCGGGGAGCTGTTTTTT
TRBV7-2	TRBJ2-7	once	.	CASSPSRASYEQYF	TGTGCCAGCAGTCCATCCAGGGCCTCCTACGAGCAGTACTTC
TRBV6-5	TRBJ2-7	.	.	CATSKVGTGTYEQYF	TGTGCCACCTCTAAAGTGGGGACGGGCACCTACGAGCAGTACTTC
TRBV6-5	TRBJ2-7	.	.	CASSGGPYEQYF	TGTGCCAGCAGCGGGGGACCCTACGAGCAGTACTTC
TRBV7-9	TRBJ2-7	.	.	CASTLVPGKTEQYF	TGTGCCAGCACCCTAGTGCCAGGGAAAACCGAGCAGTACTTC
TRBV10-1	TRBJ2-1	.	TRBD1	CASSPGTGIRQFF	TGCGCCAGCAGTCCCGGGACAGGGATCAGGCAGTTCTTC
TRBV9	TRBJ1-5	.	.	CASSRSSVNQPQHF	TGTGCCAGCAGCCGCTCGAGTGTCAATCAGCCCCAGCATTTT
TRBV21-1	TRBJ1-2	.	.	CASSKIAAGYTF	TGTGCCAGCAGCAAGATTGCAGCCGGCTACACCTTC
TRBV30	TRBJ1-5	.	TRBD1	CAWKGQGGNQPQHF	TGTGCCTGGAAGGGACAGGGAGGGAATCAGCCCCAGCATTTT
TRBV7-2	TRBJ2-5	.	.	CASSLGGEETQYF	TGTGCCAGCAGCTTAGGCGGCGAAGAGACCCAGTACTTC
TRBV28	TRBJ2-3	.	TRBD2	CASSLGLAGGGTDTQYF	TGTGCCAGCAGCCTGGGACTAGCGGGAGGTGGCACAGATACGCAGTATTTT
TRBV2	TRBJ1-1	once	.	CASSPPSGGTEAFF	TGTGCCAGCAGTCCTCCCTCTGGGGGAACTGAAGCTTTCTTT
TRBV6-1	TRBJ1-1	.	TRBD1	CASKTTGGSNEAFF	TGTGCCAGCAAAACCACAGGGGGCTCAAATGAAGCTTTCTTT
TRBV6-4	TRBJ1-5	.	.	CASSTGINQPQHF	TGTGCCAGCAGTACAGGGATCAATCAGCCCCAGCATTTT
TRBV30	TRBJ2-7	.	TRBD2	CAWSSKGTSSYEQYF	TGTGCCTGGAGCTCCAAAGGGACTAGCAGTTACGAGCAGTACTTC
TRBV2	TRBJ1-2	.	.	CASGTTLANYGYTF	TGTGCCAGCGGTACGACATTGGCTAACTATGGCTACACCTTC
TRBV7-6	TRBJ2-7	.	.	CASSQFSGPLGGEQYF	TGTGCCAGCAGTCAATTCTCCGGGCCCCTCGGAGGAGAGCAGTACTTC